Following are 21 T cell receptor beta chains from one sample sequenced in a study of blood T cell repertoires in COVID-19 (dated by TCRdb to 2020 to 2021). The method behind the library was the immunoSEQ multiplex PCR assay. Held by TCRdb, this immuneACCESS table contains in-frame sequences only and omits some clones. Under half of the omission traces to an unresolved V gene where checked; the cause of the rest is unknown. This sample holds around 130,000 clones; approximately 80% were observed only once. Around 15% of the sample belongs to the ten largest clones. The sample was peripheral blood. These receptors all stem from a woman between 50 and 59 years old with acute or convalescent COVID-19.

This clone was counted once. For the CDR3, the DNA is TGCGCCAGCAGCCAACCCGTACAGGGGGTTGGTACCGGGGAGCTGTTTTTT. Protein product: CASSQPVQGVGTGELFF. The chain employs TRBV4-1 and TRBJ2-2, with 8 bases matching TRBD1. The CDR3 runs to 17 residues. From germline, CDR1 is MGHRA and CDR2 YSYEKL. V trimming: 2 bases; J trimming: 5 bases; junction bases outside the gene matches: 10.

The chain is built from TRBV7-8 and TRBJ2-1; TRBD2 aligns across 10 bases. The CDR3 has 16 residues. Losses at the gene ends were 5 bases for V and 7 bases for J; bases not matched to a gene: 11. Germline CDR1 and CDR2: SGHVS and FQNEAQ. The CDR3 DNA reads TGTGCCAGCAGCCCCTCTAGCGGGGGCCTTTTAAATGAGCAGTTCTTC. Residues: CASSPSSGGLLNEQFF.

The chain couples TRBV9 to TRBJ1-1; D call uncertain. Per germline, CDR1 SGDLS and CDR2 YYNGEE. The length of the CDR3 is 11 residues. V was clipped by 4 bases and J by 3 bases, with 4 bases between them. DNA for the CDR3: TGTGCCAGCAGCCCCTACACTGAAGCTTTCTTT. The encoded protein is CASSPYTEAFF.

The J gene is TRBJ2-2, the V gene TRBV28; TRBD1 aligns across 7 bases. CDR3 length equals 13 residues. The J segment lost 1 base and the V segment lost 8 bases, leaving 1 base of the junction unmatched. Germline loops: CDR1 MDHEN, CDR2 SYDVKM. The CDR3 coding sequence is TGTGCCAGCCGGACAGGGAACACCGGGGAGCTGTTTTTT. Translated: CASRTGNTGELFF.

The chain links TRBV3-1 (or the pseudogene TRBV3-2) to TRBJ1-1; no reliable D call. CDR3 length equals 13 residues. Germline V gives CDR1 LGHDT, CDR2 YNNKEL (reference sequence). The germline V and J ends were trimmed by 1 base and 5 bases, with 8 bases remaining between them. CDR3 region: CASSQGGRTEAFF. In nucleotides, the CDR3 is TGTGCCAGCAGCCAAGGAGGGAGGACTGAAGCTTTCTTT.

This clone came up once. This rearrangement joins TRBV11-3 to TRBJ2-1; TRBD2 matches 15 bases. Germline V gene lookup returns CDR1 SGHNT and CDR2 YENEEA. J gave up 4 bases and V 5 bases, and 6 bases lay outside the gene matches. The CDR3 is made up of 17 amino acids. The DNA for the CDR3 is TGTGCCAGCAGCCGAGGACTAGCGGGGGGGCCTTACAATGAGCAGTTCTTC. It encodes CASSRGLAGGPYNEQFF.

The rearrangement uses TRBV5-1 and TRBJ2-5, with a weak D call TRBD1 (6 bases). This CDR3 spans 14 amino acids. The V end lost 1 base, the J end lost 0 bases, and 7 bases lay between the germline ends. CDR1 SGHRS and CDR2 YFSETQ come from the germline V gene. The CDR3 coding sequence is TGCGCCAGCAGCTTGACAGGGAACCAAGAGACCCAGTACTTC. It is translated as CASSLTGNQETQYF.

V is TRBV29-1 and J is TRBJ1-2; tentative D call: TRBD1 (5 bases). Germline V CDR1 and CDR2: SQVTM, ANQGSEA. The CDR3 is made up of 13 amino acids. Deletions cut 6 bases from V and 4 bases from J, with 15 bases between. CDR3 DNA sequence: TGCAGCGTCGACGGAGACAGTTTCTATGGCTACACCTTC. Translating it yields CSVDGDSFYGYTF.

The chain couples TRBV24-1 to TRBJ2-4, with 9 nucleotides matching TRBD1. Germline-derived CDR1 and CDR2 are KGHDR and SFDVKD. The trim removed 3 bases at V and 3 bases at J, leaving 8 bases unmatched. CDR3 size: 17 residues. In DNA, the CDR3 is TGTGCCACCAGTGATCCTCAGGACAGGGGAGGCAAAAACATTCAGTACTTC. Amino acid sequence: CATSDPQDRGGKNIQYF.

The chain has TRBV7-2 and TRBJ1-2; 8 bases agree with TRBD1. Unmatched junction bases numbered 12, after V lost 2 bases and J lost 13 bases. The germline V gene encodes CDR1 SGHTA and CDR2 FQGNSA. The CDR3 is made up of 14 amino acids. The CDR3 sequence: CASSLPRDRTYFTF. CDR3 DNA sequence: TGTGCCAGCAGCTTACCTCGGGACAGGACATACTTCACCTTC. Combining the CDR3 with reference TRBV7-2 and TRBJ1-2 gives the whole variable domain GAGVSQSPSNKVTEKGKDVELRCDPISGHTALYWYRQSLGQGLEFLIYFQGNSAPDKSGLPSDRFSAERTGGSVSTLTIQRTQQEDSAVYLCASSLPRDRTYFTFGSGTRLTVV.

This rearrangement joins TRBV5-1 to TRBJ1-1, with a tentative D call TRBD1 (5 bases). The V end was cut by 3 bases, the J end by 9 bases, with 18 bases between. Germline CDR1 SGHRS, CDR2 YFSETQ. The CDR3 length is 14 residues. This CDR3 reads CASSSPSTEPQAFF. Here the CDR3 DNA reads TGCGCCAGCAGCTCTCCATCGACAGAGCCACAAGCTTTCTTT. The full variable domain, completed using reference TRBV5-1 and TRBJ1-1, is KAGVTQTPRYLIKTRGQQVTLSCSPISGHRSVSWYQQTPGQGLQFLFEYFSETQRNKGNFPGRFSGRQFSNSRSEMNVSTLELGDSALYLCASSSPSTEPQAFFGQGTRLTVV.

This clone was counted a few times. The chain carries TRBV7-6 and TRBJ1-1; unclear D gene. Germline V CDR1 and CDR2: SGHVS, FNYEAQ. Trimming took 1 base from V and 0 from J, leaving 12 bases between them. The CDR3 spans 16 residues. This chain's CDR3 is CASSLVCDMMNTEAFF. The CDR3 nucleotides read TGTGCCAGCAGCTTAGTCTGTGACATGATGAACACTGAAGCTTTCTTT.

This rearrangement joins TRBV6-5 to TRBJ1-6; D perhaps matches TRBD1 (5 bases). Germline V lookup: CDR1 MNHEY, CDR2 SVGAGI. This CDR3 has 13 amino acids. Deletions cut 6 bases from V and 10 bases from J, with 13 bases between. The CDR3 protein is CASRDTLVSPLHF. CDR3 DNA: TGTGCCAGCAGGGACACCTTAGTCTCACCCCTCCACTTT.

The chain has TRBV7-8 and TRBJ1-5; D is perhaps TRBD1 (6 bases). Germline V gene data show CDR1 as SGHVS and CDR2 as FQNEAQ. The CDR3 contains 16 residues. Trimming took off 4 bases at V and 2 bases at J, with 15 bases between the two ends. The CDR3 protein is CASSSGESGGNQPQHF. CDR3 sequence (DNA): TGTGCCAGCAGCTCCGGGGAGTCAGGGGGCAATCAGCCCCAGCATTTT.

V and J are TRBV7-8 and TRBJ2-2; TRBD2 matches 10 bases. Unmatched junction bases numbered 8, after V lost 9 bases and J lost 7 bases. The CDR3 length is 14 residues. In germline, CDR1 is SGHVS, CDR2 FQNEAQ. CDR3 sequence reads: CASFLAGDNGELFF. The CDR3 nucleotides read TGTGCCAGTTTCCTAGCGGGGGATAACGGGGAGCTGTTTTTT.

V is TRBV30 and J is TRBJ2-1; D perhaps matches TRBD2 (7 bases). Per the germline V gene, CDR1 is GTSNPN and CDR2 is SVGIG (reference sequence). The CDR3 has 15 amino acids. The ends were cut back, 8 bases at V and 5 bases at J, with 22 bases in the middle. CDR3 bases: TGTGCCGCTGTCGGACTAGAGGGGGGAGACAATGAGCAGTTCTTC. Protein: CAAVGLEGGDNEQFF.

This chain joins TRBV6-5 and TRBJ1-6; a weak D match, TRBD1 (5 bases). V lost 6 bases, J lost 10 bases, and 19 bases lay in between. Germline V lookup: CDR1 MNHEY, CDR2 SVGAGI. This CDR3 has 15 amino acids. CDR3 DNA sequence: TGTGCCAGCAGGGATTTTGGGCAGGGTCGCTCACCCCTCCACTTT. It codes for CASRDFGQGRSPLHF.

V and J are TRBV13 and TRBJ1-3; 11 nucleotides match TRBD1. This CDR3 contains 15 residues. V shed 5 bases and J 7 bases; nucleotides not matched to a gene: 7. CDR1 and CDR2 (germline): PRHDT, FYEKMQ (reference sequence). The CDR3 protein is CASSKGQGATNTIYF. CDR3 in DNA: TGTGCCAGCAGCAAAGGACAGGGGGCGACGAACACCATATATTTT. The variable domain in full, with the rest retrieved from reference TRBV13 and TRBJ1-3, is AAGVIQSPRHLIKEKRETATLKCYPIPRHDTVYWYQQGPGQDPQFLISFYEKMQSDKGSIPDRFSAQQFSDYHSELNMSSLELGDSALYFCASSKGQGATNTIYFGEGSWLTVV.

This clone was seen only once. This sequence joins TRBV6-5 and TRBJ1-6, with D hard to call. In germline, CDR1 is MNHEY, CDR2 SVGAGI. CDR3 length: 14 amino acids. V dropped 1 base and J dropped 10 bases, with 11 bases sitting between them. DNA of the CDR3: TGTGCCAGCAGTTACTTCGGGGAGCAATCACCCCTCCACTTT. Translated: CASSYFGEQSPLHF.

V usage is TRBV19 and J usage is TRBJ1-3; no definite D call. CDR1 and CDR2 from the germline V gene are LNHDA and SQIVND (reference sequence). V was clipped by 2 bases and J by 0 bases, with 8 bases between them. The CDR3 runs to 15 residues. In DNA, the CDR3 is TGTGCCAGTAGTATAACTGCCCTCTCTGGAAACACCATATATTTT. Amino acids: CASSITALSGNTIYF.

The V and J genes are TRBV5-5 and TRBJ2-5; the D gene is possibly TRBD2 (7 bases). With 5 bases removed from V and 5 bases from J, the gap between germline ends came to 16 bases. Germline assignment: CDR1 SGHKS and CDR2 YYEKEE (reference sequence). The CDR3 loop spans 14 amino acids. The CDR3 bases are TGTGCCAGCAGGAAACTGGGGGGGGCCGAGACCCAGTACTTC. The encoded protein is CASRKLGGAETQYF.